This T cell receptor (beta chain) was documented in a study of T-cell memory formation after mild COVID-19. Study-level results: CD4/CD8 balance held among clones contracting day 15 to 85, and later expanders leaned CD4+. CD4+ contracting clones were found mainly in CM and EM, and CD8+ ones in EMRA.

To note about this clonotype: Its antigen is unknown.

TCRdb re-derived calls from the 5' RACE reads in MiXCR, one entry per CDR3 protein. The data contain 400,000 or so distinct CDR3 sequences, 20% of them singletons. The CDR3 has 16 amino acids. Trimming removed 2 bases from V and 1 base from J, with 12 bases in between. CDR1 is MNHEY and CDR2 is SVGEGT in the germline V gene. What was sequenced was PBMCs or a T cell subset sorted from them (not recorded which). This TCR was sampled from an adult woman who had mild COVID-19 (a few samples of this study predate the infection). Cell type and time point are not known. The chain couples TRBV6-2 or TRBV6-3 to TRBJ1-3, with D unclear. This CDR3 reads CASSYEHPRSGNTIYF. Written as DNA, the CDR3 is TGTGCCAGCAGTTACGAACACCCGAGGTCTGGAAACACCATATATTTT.